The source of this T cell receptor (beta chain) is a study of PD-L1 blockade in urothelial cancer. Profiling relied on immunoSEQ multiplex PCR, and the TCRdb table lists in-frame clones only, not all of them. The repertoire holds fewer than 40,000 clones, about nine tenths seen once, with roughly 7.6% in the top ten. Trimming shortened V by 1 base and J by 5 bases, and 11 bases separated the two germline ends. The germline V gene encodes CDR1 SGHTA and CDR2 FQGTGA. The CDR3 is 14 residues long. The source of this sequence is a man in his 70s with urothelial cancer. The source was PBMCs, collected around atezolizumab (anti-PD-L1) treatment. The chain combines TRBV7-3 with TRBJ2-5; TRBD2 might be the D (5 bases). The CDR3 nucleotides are TGTGCCAGCAGCTTAAGCGCGGGCGGCGAGACCCAGTACTTC. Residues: CASSLSAGGETQYF.